The next 12 T cell receptor beta chains were all read from a single sample in a study of blood T cells in healthy people across ages. Next came a second PCR, run for about 6 to 12 cycles, which used a sample-barcoded 5' primer along with a J-beta primer mix. TCRdb processed the 5' RACE reads anew with MiXCR; each CDR3 protein has one entry. There are about a million distinct CDR3 sequences in the sample; 45% to 50% occur only once, and under 15% lies in the top ten. Sequenced sample: blood. The origin of the receptors is a man between 25 and 39 years old in good health.

The chain couples TRBV4-1 to TRBJ2-7; D remains ambiguous. The germline V and J ends were trimmed by 1 base and 4 bases, with 14 bases remaining between them. This CDR3 is built from 15 residues. Germline CDR1 reads MGHRA; CDR2 reads YSYEKL. The CDR3 spells CASSQGDQRGYEQYF. In nucleotides, the CDR3 is TGCGCCAGCAGCCAAGGAGATCAGCGAGGTTACGAGCAGTACTTC.

The chain employs TRBV6-1 and TRBJ2-2; no reliable D call. The CDR3 runs to 16 residues. Germline CDR1 MNHNS, CDR2 SASEGT. V was trimmed by 6 bases and J by 2 bases, leaving 16 bases between them. Here the CDR3 DNA reads TGTGCCAGCAGGAAAGGGCGGCTCGCTAACACCGGGGAGCTGTTTTTT. Amino acid sequence: CASRKGRLANTGELFF.

This clonotype was found a few times. The rearrangement joins TRBV28 to TRBJ2-7; no clear D. V lost 3 bases and J 3 bases, leaving 9 bases between the germline ends. The CDR3 contains 13 residues. Germline V CDR1 and CDR2: MDHEN, SYDVKM. This chain's CDR3 is CASSFTHNYEQYF. As DNA, the CDR3 is TGTGCCAGCAGTTTCACCCATAACTACGAGCAGTACTTC.

The table lists this clonotype with a few counts. The chain combines TRBV21-1 with TRBJ1-2; the table's D call of TRBD1 was not tested on the DNA. TRBV21-1 corresponds to a pseudogene. This CDR3 region has 17 residues. CDR3: CASTTIEGTGVVYGYTF. Here the CDR3 DNA reads TGTGCCAGCACCACCATAGAAGGGACAGGGGTGGTCTATGGCTACACCTTC.

The chain couples TRBV7-8 to TRBJ2-5; 8 nucleotides agree with TRBD2. This CDR3 has 19 residues. V gave up 1 base and J gave up 11 bases; unmatched junction bases: 24. In germline, CDR1 is SGHVS, CDR2 FQNEAQ. The CDR3 sequence is CASSLVPRTSWSSYSEQYF. CDR3 nucleotide sequence: TGTGCCAGCAGCTTAGTCCCCAGGACTAGCTGGAGCTCCTACAGTGAGCAGTACTTC.

The gene calls are TRBV7-2 and TRBJ2-5; TRBD2 might be the D (5 bases). Germline V gene data show CDR1 as SGHTA and CDR2 as FQGNSA. The ends were cut back, 5 bases at V and 5 bases at J, with 15 bases in the middle. The CDR3 runs to 14 residues. DNA for the CDR3: TGTGCCAGCAGCCCCTTGAAGCCGGGGGAGACCCAGTACTTC. It encodes CASSPLKPGETQYF.

This clonotype was detected ten times or more. The V call is TRBV15, the J call TRBJ2-5; 12 nucleotides align to TRBD2. V gave up 6 bases and J gave up 1 base; unmatched junction bases: 15. The germline CDR1 and CDR2 sequences are LNHNV and YYDKDF (reference sequence). The CDR3 is 19 residues long. CDR3 sequence (DNA): TGTGCCACCAGTAAATCTCTAAGGACTAGCGGGATGACCCAAGAGACCCAGTACTTC. The encoded protein is CATSKSLRTSGMTQETQYF. The full variable domain, in which reference TRBV15 and TRBJ2-5 provide the parts outside the CDR3, is DAMVIQNPRYQVTQFGKPVTLSCSQTLNHNVMYWYQQKSSQAPKLLFHYYDKDFNNEADTPDNFQSRRPNTSFCFLDIRSPGLGDTAMYLCATSKSLRTSGMTQETQYFGPGTRLLVL.

The CDR3 DNA is TGTGCCAGCAGCTTAAGGGCCAGGGTATCCTACGAGCAGTACTTC. It translates to CASSLRARVSYEQYF. This rearrangement joins TRBV7-2 to TRBJ2-7; D might be TRBD1 (5 bases). Trimming cost V 2 bases and J 1 base, with 12 bases left between them. Germline values: CDR1 SGHTA, CDR2 FQGNSA. The CDR3 has 15 residues. Variable domain in full (rest from reference TRBV7-2 and TRBJ2-7): GAGVSQSPSNKVTEKGKDVELRCDPISGHTALYWYRQSLGQGLEFLIYFQGNSAPDKSGLPSDRFSAERTGGSVSTLTIQRTQQEDSAVYLCASSLRARVSYEQYFGPGTRLTVT.

The chain has TRBV6-5 and TRBJ1-1; weak D call: TRBD1 (5 bases). From germline, CDR1 is MNHEY and CDR2 SVGAGI. Trimming took 8 bases from V and 10 from J, leaving 20 bases between them. This CDR3 region has 13 residues. CDR3 protein: CASGQGADRGAFF. CDR3 coding DNA: TGTGCCAGCGGTCAAGGGGCAGACAGAGGAGCTTTCTTT.

Only a few counts were recorded for this clonotype. The chain joins TRBV7-2 to TRBJ2-7; TRBD2 matches at 10 bases. CDR1 SGHTA and CDR2 FQGNSA come from the germline V gene. With 1 base clipped from V and 3 bases from J, the junction kept 6 bases outside the gene matches. This CDR3 is 16 amino acids long. CDR3 sequence reads: CASSLGYRTSGYEQYF. CDR3 nucleotides: TGTGCCAGCAGCTTAGGTTATCGGACTAGCGGCTACGAGCAGTACTTC.

In its sample, this clonotype was seen a few times. The CDR3 reads CASSDRDRGLDEQYF. The CDR3 nucleotides are TGTGCCAGCAGTGACCGGGACAGGGGGCTCGACGAGCAGTACTTC. V and J are TRBV6-1 and TRBJ2-5; 12 nucleotides agree with TRBD1. The J call could be wrong; TRBJ2-7 is a better fit for the DNA end. Looked up from germline, CDR1 is MNHNS and CDR2 is SASEGT. This CDR3 has 15 amino acids.

The V gene is TRBV10-3, the J gene TRBJ1-1; D call uncertain. The germline V and J ends were trimmed by 2 bases and 9 bases, with 7 bases remaining between them. Germline V gene sequence: CDR1 ENHRY, CDR2 SYGVKD. The CDR3 length is 11 residues. As DNA, the CDR3 is TGTGCCATCAGTGAGGGCAGGCAAGCTTTCTTT. Translation gives CAISEGRQAFF.